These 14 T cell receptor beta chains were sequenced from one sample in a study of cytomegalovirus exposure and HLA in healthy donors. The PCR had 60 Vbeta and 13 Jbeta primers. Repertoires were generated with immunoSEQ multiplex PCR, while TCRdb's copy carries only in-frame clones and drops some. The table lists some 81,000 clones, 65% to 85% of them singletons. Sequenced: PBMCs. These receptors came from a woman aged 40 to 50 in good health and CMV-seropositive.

The CDR3 DNA follows: TGTGCCAGCAGCGCTTCCCCCCTAGCGGGGGGGGCCCTGGAGCAGTTCTTC. It encodes CASSASPLAGGALEQFF. This rearrangement joins TRBV9 to TRBJ2-1, with 12 bases aligning to TRBD2. The CDR3 runs to 17 residues. The V gene's germline CDR1 is SGDLS and CDR2 YYNGEE. Unmatched junction bases numbered 14, after V lost 3 bases and J lost 10 bases.

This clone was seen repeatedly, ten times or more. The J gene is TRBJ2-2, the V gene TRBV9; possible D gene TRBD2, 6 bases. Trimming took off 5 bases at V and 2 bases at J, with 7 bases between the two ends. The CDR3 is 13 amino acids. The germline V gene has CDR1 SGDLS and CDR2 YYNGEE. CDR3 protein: CASRRGNTGELFF. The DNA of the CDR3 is TGTGCCAGCAGGCGGGGAAACACCGGGGAGCTGTTTTTT.

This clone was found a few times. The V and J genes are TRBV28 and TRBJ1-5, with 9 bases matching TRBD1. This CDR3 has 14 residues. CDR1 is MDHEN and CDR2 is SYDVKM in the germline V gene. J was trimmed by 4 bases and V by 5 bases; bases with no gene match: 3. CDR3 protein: CASSIGTGNQPQHF. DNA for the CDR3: TGTGCCAGCAGTATAGGGACAGGGAATCAGCCCCAGCATTTT.

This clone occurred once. As DNA, the CDR3 is TGCAGCGTTATGAAAAGACTAGCGGGAGATCTCAATGAGCAGTTCTTC. Translated: CSVMKRLAGDLNEQFF. The chain uses TRBV29-1 and TRBJ2-1; the match to TRBD2 covers 12 bases. Germline V gene lookup returns CDR1 SQVTM and CDR2 ANQGSEA. J gave up 6 bases and V 5 bases, and 11 bases lay outside the gene matches. The CDR3 is made up of 16 amino acids.

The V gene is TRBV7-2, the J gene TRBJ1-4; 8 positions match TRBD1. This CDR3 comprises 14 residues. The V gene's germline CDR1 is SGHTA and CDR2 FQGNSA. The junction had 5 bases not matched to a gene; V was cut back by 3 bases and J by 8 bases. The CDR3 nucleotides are TGTGCCAGCAGCTTCCAGGGGGCGCGGGAAAAACTGTTTTTT. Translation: CASSFQGAREKLFF. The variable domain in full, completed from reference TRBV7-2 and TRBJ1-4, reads GAGVSQSPSNKVTEKGKDVELRCDPISGHTALYWYRQSLGQGLEFLIYFQGNSAPDKSGLPSDRFSAERTGGSVSTLTIQRTQQEDSAVYLCASSFQGAREKLFFGSGTQLSVL.

This CDR3 reads CASSLGPAGGYTF. The CDR3 coding sequence is TGTGCCAGCAGTTTAGGGCCGGCTGGGGGCTACACCTTC. The V gene is TRBV27, the J gene TRBJ1-2; D uncertain. From germline, CDR1 is MNHEY and CDR2 SMNVEV (reference sequence). This CDR3 is built from 13 residues. The V gene lost 2 bases and the J gene lost 8 bases, with 12 bases spanning the gap.

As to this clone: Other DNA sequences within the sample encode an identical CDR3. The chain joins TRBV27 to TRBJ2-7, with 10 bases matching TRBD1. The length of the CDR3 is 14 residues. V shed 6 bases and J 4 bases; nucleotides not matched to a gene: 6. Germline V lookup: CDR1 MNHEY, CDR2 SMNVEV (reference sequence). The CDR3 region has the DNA TGTGCCAGCAGCCCTCGGGACAGGGGTTACGAGCAGTACTTC. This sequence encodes CASSPRDRGYEQYF.

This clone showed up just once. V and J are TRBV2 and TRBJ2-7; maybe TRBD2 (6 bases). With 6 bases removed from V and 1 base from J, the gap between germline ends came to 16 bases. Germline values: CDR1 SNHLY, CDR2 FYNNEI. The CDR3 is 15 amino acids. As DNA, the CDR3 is TGTGCCAGCAGGGGGGGACTCACCCCATCCTACGAGCAGTACTTC. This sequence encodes CASRGGLTPSYEQYF.

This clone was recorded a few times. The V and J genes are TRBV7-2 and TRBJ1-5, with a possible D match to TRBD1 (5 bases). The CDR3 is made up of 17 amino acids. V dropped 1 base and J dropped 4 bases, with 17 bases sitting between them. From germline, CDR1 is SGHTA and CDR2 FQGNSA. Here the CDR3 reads CASSLVSQGWGNQPQHF. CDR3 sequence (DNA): TGTGCCAGCAGCTTAGTGTCGCAGGGTTGGGGTAATCAGCCCCAGCATTTT.

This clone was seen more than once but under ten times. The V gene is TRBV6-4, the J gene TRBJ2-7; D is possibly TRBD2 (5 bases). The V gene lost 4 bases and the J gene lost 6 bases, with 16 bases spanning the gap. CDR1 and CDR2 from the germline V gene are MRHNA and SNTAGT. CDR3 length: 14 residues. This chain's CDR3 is CASSARDSGPEQYF. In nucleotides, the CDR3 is TGTGCCAGCAGTGCCCGGGATTCAGGTCCCGAGCAGTACTTC.

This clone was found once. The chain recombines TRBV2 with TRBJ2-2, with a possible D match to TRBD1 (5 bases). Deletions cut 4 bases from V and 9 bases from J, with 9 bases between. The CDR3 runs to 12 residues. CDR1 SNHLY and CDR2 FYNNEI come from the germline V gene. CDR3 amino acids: CASSALGRELFF. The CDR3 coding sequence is TGTGCCAGCAGTGCCTTGGGGCGGGAGCTGTTTTTT.

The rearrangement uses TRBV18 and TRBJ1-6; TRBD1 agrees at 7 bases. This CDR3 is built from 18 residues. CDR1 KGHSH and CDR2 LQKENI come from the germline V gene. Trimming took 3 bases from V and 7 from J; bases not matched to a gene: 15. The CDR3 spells CASSPQRQGITGNSPLHF. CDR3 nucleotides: TGTGCCAGCTCACCGCAAAGACAGGGAATTACGGGCAATTCACCCCTCCACTTT.

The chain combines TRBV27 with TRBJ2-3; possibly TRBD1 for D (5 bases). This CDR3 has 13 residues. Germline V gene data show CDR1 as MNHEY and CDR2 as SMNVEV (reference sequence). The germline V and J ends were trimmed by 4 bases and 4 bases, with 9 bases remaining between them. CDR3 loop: CASSSRVPDTQYF. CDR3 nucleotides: TGTGCCAGCAGTTCCAGGGTTCCAGATACGCAGTATTTT.

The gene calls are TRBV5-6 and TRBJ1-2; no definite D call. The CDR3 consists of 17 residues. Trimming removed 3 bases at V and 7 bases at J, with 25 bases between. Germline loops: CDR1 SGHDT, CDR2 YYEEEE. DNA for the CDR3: TGTGCCAGCAGCTCCCGCCGAGTAGTCACGAGTACGATTGGCTACACCTTC. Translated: CASSSRRVVTSTIGYTF.